This T cell receptor (beta chain) was captured by sequencing in a study of blood T cell repertoires in COVID-19. About the study: From the United States, Italy and Spain came samples of acute and convalescent COVID-19. T cells, B-cell-depleted T cells, or PBMCs supplied cDNA or gDNA.

The CDR3 is 15 amino acids. Germline loops: CDR1 MDHEN, CDR2 SYDVKM. The trim removed 2 bases at V and 9 bases at J, leaving 6 bases unmatched. Authors' data handling: Using reference gene primer amplification, nucleated cell counts were estimated. Sequencing used immunoSEQ multiplex PCR; TCRdb keeps in-frame clones, though not all of them. The V and J calls and clone size are taken from that table; D and trimming were inferred from the DNA. The sample lists 150,000 or so clones, roughly 89% occurring once. Sequencing input: peripheral blood. The sequence came from a human donor in a cohort sampled during active COVID-19. V gene TRBV28 combines with J gene TRBJ2-2, with 10 bases that match TRBD1. CDR3 bases: TGTGCCAGCAGTTTAACGGGACAGGGGCTACGGGAGCTGTTTTTT. Translated, it gives CASSLTGQGLRELFF.